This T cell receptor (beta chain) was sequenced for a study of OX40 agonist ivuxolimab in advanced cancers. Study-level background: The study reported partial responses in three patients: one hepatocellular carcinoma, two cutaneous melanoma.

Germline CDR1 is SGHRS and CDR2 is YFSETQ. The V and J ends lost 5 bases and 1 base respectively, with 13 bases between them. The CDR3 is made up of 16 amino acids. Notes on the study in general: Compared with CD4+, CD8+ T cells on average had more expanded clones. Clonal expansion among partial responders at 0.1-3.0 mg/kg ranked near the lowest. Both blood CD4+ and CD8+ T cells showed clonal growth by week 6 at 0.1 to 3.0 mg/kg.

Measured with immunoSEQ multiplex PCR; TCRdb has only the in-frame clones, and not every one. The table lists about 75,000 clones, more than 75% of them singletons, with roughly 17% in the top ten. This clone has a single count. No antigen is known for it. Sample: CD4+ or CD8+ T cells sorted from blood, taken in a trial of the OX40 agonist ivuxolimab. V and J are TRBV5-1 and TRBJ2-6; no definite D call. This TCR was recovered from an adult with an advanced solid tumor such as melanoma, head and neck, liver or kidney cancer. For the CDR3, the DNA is TGCGCCAGCAGTCCTTGGGTGCCTTCTGGGGCCAACGTCCTGACTTTC. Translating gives CASSPWVPSGANVLTF. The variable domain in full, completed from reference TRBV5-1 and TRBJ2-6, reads KAGVTQTPRYLIKTRGQQVTLSCSPISGHRSVSWYQQTPGQGLQFLFEYFSETQRNKGNFPGRFSGRQFSNSRSEMNVSTLELGDSALYLCASSPWVPSGANVLTFGAGSRLTVL.